Shown below are 23 T cell receptor beta chains from a single sample sequenced in a study of early T cells in non-severe SARS-CoV-2 infection. TCRdb reanalysed the 5' RACE reads using MiXCR and keeps one entry per CDR3 protein. The sample has roughly 50,000 distinct CDR3 sequences, around 7.7% seen once. Sample: whole blood. All receptors derive from an adult who was a healthcare worker with PCR-confirmed SARS-CoV-2 infection or an uninfected control (not recorded which).

This clonotype showed up just a few times. The chain carries TRBV19 and TRBJ2-5; TRBD2 matches at 7 bases. The CDR3 consists of 13 residues. Trimming cost V 7 bases and J 3 bases; bases outside gene matches: 5. CDR1 is LNHDA and CDR2 is SQIVND in the germline V gene (reference sequence). This CDR3 reads CASTGGDKETQYF. CDR3 nucleotide sequence: TGTGCCAGTACGGGGGGAGATAAAGAGACCCAGTACTTC.

The V gene is TRBV9, the J gene TRBJ1-1, with unresolved D. Germline V gene data show CDR1 as SGDLS and CDR2 as YYNGEE. The V end lost 0 bases, the J end lost 0 bases, and 6 bases lay between the germline ends. The length of the CDR3 is 14 residues. CDR3 DNA: TGTGCCAGCAGCGTAGGTCAGGTGAACACTGAAGCTTTCTTT. It codes for CASSVGQVNTEAFF.

This clonotype was counted many times. The chain is built from TRBV9 and TRBJ2-3; no reliable D call. In germline, CDR1 is SGDLS, CDR2 YYNGEE. The CDR3 length is 15 residues. V was clipped by 3 bases and J by 2 bases, with 13 bases between them. In nucleotides, the CDR3 is TGTGCCAGCAGCGACGGACCCCTGCTCACAGATACGCAGTATTTT. Translation gives CASSDGPLLTDTQYF.

This clonotype was picked up many times. V is TRBV28 and J is TRBJ2-2; D ambiguous. CDR1 is MDHEN, CDR2 SYDVKM, per germline. V lost 2 bases, J lost 2 bases, and 9 bases lay in between. The CDR3 consists of 15 residues. The CDR3 is CASSLPQTNTGELFF. As DNA, the CDR3 is TGTGCCAGCAGTTTACCGCAGACAAACACCGGGGAGCTGTTTTTT.

This clonotype was found many times. The V gene is TRBV9, the J gene TRBJ2-7, with 12 bases aligning to TRBD2. The junction had 5 bases not matched to a gene; V was cut back by 4 bases and J by 3 bases. The germline gives CDR1 SGDLS, CDR2 YYNGEE. The CDR3 runs to 15 residues. CDR3 in DNA: TGTGCCAGCAGCCCAGGACTAGCGGGGAGCTACGAGCAGTACTTC. Encoded protein: CASSPGLAGSYEQYF.

This clonotype was seen only a few times. The genes are TRBV7-2 and TRBJ2-3, with TRBD1 matching 8 bases. Germline V lookup: CDR1 SGHTA, CDR2 FQGNSA. The V and J ends lost 6 bases and 5 bases, in that order; junction bases with no gene match: 13. This CDR3 region has 16 residues. The CDR3 nucleotides are TGTGCCAGCAGAACGGGAAGGACAGGGATCAGAGATACGCAGTATTTT. It translates to CASRTGRTGIRDTQYF.

The genes are TRBV7-9 and TRBJ2-5; perhaps D is TRBD1 or TRBD2 (5 bases each). Trimming took 5 bases from V and 2 from J, leaving 15 bases between them. The germline gives CDR1 SEHNR, CDR2 FQNEAQ (reference sequence). The length of the CDR3 is 15 residues. CDR3 nucleotide sequence: TGTGCCAGCAGCCTCGAGGGGTTGGGTCAAGAGACCCAGTACTTC. This gives the protein CASSLEGLGQETQYF. Combining the CDR3 with reference TRBV7-9 and TRBJ2-5 gives the whole variable domain DTGVSQNPRHKITKRGQNVTFRCDPISEHNRLYWYRQTLGQGPEFLTYFQNEAQLEKSRLLSDRFSAERPKGSFSTLEIQRTEQGDSAMYLCASSLEGLGQETQYFGPGTRLLVL.

This clonotype was counted at least ten times. The chain couples TRBV28 to TRBJ1-2, with TRBD1 identical over 8 bases. The CDR3 length is 14 residues. Germline values: CDR1 MDHEN, CDR2 SYDVKM. The trim removed 6 bases at V and 0 bases at J, leaving 3 bases unmatched. DNA of the CDR3: TGTGCCAGCAGGGGGACAGGACCTAACTATGGCTACACCTTC. This sequence encodes CASRGTGPNYGYTF.

The chain joins TRBV12-3 or TRBV12-4 to TRBJ2-7; D is unresolved. This CDR3 contains 14 residues. Trimming took off 4 bases at V and 2 bases at J, with 12 bases between the two ends. The CDR3, as DNA: TGTGCCAGCAGTTCCACGAGGACCGCCTACGAGCAGTACTTC. It is translated as CASSSTRTAYEQYF.

This clonotype was observed many times. The rearrangement joins TRBV7-9 to TRBJ2-7; D may be TRBD1 or TRBD2 (5 bases each). Per the germline V gene, CDR1 is SEHNR and CDR2 is FQNEAQ (reference sequence). V lost 5 bases and J lost 1, with 12 bases in between. The length of the CDR3 is 14 residues. The CDR3 DNA is TGTGCCAGCAGCCTGGGACCGAAGTCCTACGAGCAGTACTTC. Amino acid sequence: CASSLGPKSYEQYF.

J is TRBJ1-3 and V is TRBV10-2; the match to TRBD1 covers 7 bases. The CDR3 has 15 amino acids. The ends lost 6 bases at V and 0 bases at J; junction bases unmatched: 5. CDR1 is WSHSY and CDR2 is SAAADI in the germline V gene. The CDR3 loop is CASREQGHSGNTIYF. In nucleotides, the CDR3 is TGCGCCAGCAGAGAACAGGGGCACTCTGGAAACACCATATATTTT.

This clonotype was recorded a few times. This chain links TRBV12-3 or TRBV12-4 with TRBJ1-1, with D unclear. There are 12 residues in the CDR3. Trimming left V 1 base short and J 4 bases short, with 4 bases between. The CDR3 DNA reads as TGTGCCAGCAGTTTAGGGGTCACTGAAGCTTTCTTT. This gives the protein CASSLGVTEAFF.

Ten or more counts support this clonotype. The V call is TRBV6-5, the J call TRBJ1-1; the D is unclear. V lost 4 bases and J lost 4, with 7 bases in between. CDR3 length: 12 residues. The germline gives CDR1 MNHEY, CDR2 SVGAGI. In DNA, the CDR3 is TGTGCCAGCAGTTTTAGGCTCACTGAAGCTTTCTTT. Translated: CASSFRLTEAFF.

This clonotype was seen a few times. V and J are TRBV10-2 and TRBJ2-1, with D uncertain. Between the trimmed V and J ends, which lost 0 bases and 2 bases, there was a span of 14 bases. Germline V gene lookup returns CDR1 WSHSY and CDR2 SAAADI. This CDR3 has 17 amino acids. CDR3 sequence: CASSESIEDHTYNEQFF. As DNA, the CDR3 is TGCGCCAGCAGTGAGTCGATTGAGGACCACACCTACAATGAGCAGTTCTTC.

There are many counts of this clonotype. V gene TRBV2 combines with J gene TRBJ1-2, with D uncertain. The CDR3 spans 11 residues. Germline CDR1 and CDR2: SNHLY and FYNNEI. The V end lost 3 bases, the J end lost 8 bases, and 7 bases lay between the germline ends. DNA for the CDR3: TGTGCCAGCAGTGAGGCGGGAGGCTACACCTTC. Protein: CASSEAGGYTF.

The J gene is TRBJ2-1, the V gene TRBV19; D is unresolved. In germline, CDR1 is LNHDA, CDR2 SQIVND (reference sequence). The CDR3 is 13 residues long. The germline V and J ends were trimmed by 3 bases and 8 bases, with 11 bases remaining between them. The CDR3 coding sequence is TGTGCCAGTAGTATCCTCCTCCGGGATGAGCAGTTCTTC. This encodes CASSILLRDEQFF.

This clonotype came up a few times. The genes are TRBV7-9 and TRBJ2-2; D is uncertain. V lost 2 bases and J lost 6, with 4 bases in between. CDR1 is SEHNR, CDR2 FQNEAQ, per germline (reference sequence). The CDR3 consists of 12 residues. The CDR3 coding sequence is TGTGCCAGCAGCTTATCATCCGGGGAGCTGTTTTTT. This sequence encodes CASSLSSGELFF.

This rearrangement joins TRBV7-8 to TRBJ1-1; D is possibly TRBD1 (5 bases). V shed 0 bases and J shed 2 bases, with 7 bases lying between them. There are 14 residues in the CDR3. Per germline, CDR1 SGHVS and CDR2 FQNEAQ. CDR3 loop: CASSLAGGNTEAFF. CDR3 coding DNA: TGTGCCAGCAGCTTAGCGGGGGGAAACACTGAAGCTTTCTTT.

This clonotype was detected only a few times. V usage is TRBV11-2 and J usage is TRBJ2-1; maybe TRBD2 (6 bases). The CDR3 spans 14 residues. Trimming pared 1 base from V and 2 bases from J, leaving 6 bases between. Per the germline V gene, CDR1 is SGHAT and CDR2 is FQNNGV. The CDR3 region has the DNA TGTGCCAGCAGCTTAGCGGGGGCCTACAATGAGCAGTTCTTC. It yields the protein CASSLAGAYNEQFF. Complete variable domain (other parts from reference TRBV11-2 and TRBJ2-1): EAGVAQSPRYKIIEKRQSVAFWCNPISGHATLYWYQQILGQGPKLLIQFQNNGVVDDSQLPKDRFSAERLKGVDSTLKIQPAKLEDSAVYLCASSLAGAYNEQFFGPGTRLTVL.

This clonotype was counted ten times or more. This chain links TRBV27 with TRBJ1-5; 7 positions match TRBD1. This CDR3 has 12 amino acids. J lost 2 bases, V lost 10 bases, and 2 bases had no gene match. The V gene's germline CDR1 is MNHEY and CDR2 SMNVEV (reference sequence). CDR3 in amino acids: CATGTGNQPQHF. CDR3 bases: TGTGCCACTGGGACAGGCAATCAGCCCCAGCATTTT.

CDR3 residues: CASSLHDQETQYF. Written as DNA, the CDR3 is TGCGCCAGCAGCTTGCACGATCAAGAGACCCAGTACTTC. V is TRBV5-1 and J is TRBJ2-5, with D uncertain. V dropped 1 base and J dropped 2 bases, with 6 bases sitting between them. This CDR3 spans 13 amino acids. The V gene's germline CDR1 is SGHRS and CDR2 YFSETQ. Combining the CDR3 with reference TRBV5-1 and TRBJ2-5 gives the whole variable domain KAGVTQTPRYLIKTRGQQVTLSCSPISGHRSVSWYQQTPGQGLQFLFEYFSETQRNKGNFPGRFSGRQFSNSRSEMNVSTLELGDSALYLCASSLHDQETQYFGPGTRLLVL.

V gene TRBV12-1 combines with J gene TRBJ2-7; the D segment call TRBD1 is taken from the table without a DNA check. TRBV12-1 is recorded as a pseudogene. The CDR3 is 14 residues long. The CDR3 nucleotides read TGTGCCAGCAGCTTTGAGGACAGGGCTCAGGAGCAGTACTTC. It specifies CASSFEDRAQEQYF.

This clonotype was detected ten times or more. The chain has TRBV18 and TRBJ2-7; a possible D gene is TRBD1 (5 bases). This CDR3 contains 13 residues. Trimming removed 4 bases from V and 5 bases from J, with 12 bases in between. CDR1 is KGHSH and CDR2 is LQKENI in the germline V gene. In DNA form, the CDR3 reads TGTGCCAGCTCACGTAACAGGTACGACGAGCAGTACTTC. Protein: CASSRNRYDEQYF.